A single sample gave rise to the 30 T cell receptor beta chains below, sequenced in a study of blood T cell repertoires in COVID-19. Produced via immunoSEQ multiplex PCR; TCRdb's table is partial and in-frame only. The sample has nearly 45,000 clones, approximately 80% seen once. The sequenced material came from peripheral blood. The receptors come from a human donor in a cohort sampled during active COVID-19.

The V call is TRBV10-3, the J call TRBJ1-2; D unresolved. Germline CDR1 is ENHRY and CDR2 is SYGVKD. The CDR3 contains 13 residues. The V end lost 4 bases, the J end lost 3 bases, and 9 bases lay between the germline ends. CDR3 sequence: CAISVSADYGYTF. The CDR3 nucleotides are TGTGCCATCAGTGTGTCAGCCGACTATGGCTACACCTTC.

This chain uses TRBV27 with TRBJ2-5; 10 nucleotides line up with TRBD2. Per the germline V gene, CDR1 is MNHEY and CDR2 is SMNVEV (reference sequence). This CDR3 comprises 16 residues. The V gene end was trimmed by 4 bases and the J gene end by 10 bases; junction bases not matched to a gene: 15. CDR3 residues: CASSSRTSGAPGDQYF. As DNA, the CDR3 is TGTGCCAGCAGTTCCCGGACTAGCGGAGCCCCAGGGGACCAGTACTTC.

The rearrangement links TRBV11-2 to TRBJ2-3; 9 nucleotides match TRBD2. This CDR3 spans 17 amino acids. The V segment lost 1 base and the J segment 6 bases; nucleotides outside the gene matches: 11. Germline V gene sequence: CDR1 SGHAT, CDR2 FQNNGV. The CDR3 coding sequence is TGTGCCAGCAGCTTAGTACGTGGGGGTAGCGGGAGTGATACGCAGTATTTT. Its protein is CASSLVRGGSGSDTQYF. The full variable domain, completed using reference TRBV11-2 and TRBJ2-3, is EAGVAQSPRYKIIEKRQSVAFWCNPISGHATLYWYQQILGQGPKLLIQFQNNGVVDDSQLPKDRFSAERLKGVDSTLKIQPAKLEDSAVYLCASSLVRGGSGSDTQYFGPGTRLTVL.

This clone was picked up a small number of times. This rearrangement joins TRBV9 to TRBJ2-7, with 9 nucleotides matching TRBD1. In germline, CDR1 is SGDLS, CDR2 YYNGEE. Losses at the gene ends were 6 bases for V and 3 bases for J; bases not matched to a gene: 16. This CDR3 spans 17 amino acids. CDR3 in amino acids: CASISLLPGQGFYEQYF. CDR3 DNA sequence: TGTGCCAGCATTTCCCTTCTTCCGGGACAGGGATTCTACGAGCAGTACTTC.

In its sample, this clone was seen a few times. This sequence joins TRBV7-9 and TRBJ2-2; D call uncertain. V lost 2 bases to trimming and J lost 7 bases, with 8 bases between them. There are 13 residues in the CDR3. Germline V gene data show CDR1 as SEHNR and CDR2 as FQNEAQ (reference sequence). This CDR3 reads CASSLQAYGELFF. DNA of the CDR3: TGTGCCAGCAGCTTACAGGCGTACGGGGAGCTGTTTTTT.

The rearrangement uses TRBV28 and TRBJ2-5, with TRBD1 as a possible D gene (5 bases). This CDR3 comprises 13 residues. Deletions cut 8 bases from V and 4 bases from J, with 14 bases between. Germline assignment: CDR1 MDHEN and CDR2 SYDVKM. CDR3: CASGSQGPETQYF. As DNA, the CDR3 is TGTGCCAGCGGCTCTCAGGGTCCAGAGACCCAGTACTTC.

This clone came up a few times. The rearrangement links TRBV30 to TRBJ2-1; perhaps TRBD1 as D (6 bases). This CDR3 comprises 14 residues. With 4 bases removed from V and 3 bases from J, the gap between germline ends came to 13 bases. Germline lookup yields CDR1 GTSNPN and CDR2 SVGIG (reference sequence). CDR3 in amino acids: CAWTGDGNYNEQFF. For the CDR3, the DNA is TGTGCCTGGACAGGGGACGGGAACTACAATGAGCAGTTCTTC.

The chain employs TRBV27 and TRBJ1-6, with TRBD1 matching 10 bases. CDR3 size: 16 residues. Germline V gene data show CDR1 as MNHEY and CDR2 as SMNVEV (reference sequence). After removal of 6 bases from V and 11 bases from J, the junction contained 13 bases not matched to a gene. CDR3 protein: CASRYRDRGGQTPLHF. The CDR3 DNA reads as TGTGCCAGCAGATACCGGGACAGGGGTGGCCAAACACCCCTCCACTTT.

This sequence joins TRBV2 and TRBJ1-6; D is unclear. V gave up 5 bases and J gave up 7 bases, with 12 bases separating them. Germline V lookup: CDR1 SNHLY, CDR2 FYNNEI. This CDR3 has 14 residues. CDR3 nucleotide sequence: TGTGCCAGCAGTTTACGCCAACAAAATTCACCCCTCCACTTT. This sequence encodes CASSLRQQNSPLHF.

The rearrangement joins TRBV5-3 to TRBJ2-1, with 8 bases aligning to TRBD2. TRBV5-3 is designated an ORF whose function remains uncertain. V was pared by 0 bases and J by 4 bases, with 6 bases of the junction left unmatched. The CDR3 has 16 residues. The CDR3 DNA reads TGTGCCAGAAGCTTGGTACGACTAGCGCGGTACAATGAGCAGTTCTTC. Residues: CARSLVRLARYNEQFF.

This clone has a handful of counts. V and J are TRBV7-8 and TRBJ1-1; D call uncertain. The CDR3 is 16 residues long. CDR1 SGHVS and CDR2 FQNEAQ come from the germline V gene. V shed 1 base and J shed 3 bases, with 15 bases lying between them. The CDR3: CASSLEPEGSDTEAFF. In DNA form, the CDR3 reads TGTGCCAGCAGCTTAGAACCGGAAGGTAGCGACACTGAAGCTTTCTTT.

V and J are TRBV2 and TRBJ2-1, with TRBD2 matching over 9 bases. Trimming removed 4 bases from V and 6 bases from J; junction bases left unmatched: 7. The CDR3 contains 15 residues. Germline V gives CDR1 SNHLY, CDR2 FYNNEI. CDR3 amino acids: CASSARLAGSNEQFF. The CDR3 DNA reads TGTGCCAGCAGTGCCCGTCTAGCGGGGAGCAATGAGCAGTTCTTC.

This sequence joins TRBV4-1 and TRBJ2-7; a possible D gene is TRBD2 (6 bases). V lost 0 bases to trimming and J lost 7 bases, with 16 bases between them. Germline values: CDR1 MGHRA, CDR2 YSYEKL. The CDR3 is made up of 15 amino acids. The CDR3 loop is CASSQDPTGLREQYF. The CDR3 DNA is TGCGCCAGCAGCCAAGATCCGACGGGACTTCGGGAGCAGTACTTC.

DNA of the CDR3: TGTGCCAGCAGCAATAAAAGGGGTCACAAACTGCCGCTGCTTCCCGACTACGAGCAGTACTTC. It yields the protein CASSNKRGHKLPLLPDYEQYF. This chain joins TRBV21-1 and TRBJ2-7; TRBD1, the table's D call, was not compared with the DNA. TRBV21-1 is listed as a pseudogene. The CDR3 is 21 amino acids.

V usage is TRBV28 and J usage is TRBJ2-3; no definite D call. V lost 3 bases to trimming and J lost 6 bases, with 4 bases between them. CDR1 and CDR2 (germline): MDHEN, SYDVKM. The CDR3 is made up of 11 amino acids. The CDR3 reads CASSFEDTQYF. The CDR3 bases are TGTGCCAGCAGTTTTGAGGATACGCAGTATTTT.

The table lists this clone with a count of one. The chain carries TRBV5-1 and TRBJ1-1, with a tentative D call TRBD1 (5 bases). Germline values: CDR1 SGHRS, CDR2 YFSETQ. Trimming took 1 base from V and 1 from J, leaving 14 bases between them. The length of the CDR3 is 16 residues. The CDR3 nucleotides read TGCGCCAGCAGCTTGAAGGACGGCGGACAGAACACTGAAGCTTTCTTT. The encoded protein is CASSLKDGGQNTEAFF.

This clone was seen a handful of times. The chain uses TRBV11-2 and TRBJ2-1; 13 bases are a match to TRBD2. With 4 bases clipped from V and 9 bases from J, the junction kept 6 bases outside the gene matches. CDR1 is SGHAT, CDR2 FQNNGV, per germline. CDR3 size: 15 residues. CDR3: CASSSRTSGSGEQFF. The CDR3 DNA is TGTGCCAGCAGCTCCAGGACTAGCGGGAGTGGTGAGCAGTTCTTC.

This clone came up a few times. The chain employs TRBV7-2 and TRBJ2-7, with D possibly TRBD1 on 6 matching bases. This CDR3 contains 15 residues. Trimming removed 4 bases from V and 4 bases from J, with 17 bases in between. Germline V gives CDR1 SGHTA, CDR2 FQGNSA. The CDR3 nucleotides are TGTGCCAGCAGCTCCCCTGGGGGCACTCCGTACGAGCAGTACTTC. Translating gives CASSSPGGTPYEQYF.

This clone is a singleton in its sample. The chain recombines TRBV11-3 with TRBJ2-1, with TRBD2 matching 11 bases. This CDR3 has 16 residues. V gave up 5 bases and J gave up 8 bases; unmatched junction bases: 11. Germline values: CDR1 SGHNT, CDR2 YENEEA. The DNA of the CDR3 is TGTGCCAGCAGCCCCTGGACTAGCGGGCCTGAGGATGAGCAGTTCTTC. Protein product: CASSPWTSGPEDEQFF.

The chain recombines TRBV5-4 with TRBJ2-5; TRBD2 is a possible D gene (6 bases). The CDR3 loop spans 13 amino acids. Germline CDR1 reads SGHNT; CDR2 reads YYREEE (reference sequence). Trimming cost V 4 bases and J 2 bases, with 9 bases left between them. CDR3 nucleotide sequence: TGTGCCAGCAGCCCCCGGGGGCAAGAGACCCAGTACTTC. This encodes CASSPRGQETQYF.

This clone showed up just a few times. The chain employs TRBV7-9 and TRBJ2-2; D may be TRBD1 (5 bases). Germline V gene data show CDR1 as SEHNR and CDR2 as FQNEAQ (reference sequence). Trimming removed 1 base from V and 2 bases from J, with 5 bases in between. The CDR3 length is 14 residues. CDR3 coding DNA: TGTGCCAGCAGCTTAGGGACAAACACCGGGGAGCTGTTTTTT. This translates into CASSLGTNTGELFF.

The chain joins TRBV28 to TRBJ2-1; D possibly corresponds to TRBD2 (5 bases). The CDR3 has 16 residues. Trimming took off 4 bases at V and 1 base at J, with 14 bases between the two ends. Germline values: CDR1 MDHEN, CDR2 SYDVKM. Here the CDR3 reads CASSSPLAESYNEQFF. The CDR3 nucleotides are TGTGCCAGCAGTTCACCTCTAGCTGAGTCCTACAATGAGCAGTTCTTC.

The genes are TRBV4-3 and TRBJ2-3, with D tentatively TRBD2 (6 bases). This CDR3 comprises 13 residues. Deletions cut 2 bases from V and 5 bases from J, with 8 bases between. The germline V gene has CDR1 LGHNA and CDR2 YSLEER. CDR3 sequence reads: CASSQRGIDTQYF. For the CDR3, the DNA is TGCGCCAGCAGCCAACGCGGGATAGATACGCAGTATTTT.

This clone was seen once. The CDR3 DNA sequence: TGCGCCAGCAGCTTGGAAGAAGGGACAGTCTCCTACGAGCAGTACTTC. This encodes CASSLEEGTVSYEQYF. This chain connects TRBV5-1 to TRBJ2-7, with 7 bases that match TRBD1. With V trimmed by 0 bases and J by 0 bases, 6 bases remained unmatched. The germline V gene encodes CDR1 SGHRS and CDR2 YFSETQ. The CDR3 totals 16 residues. The full variable domain, its missing parts supplied by reference TRBV5-1 and TRBJ2-7, is KAGVTQTPRYLIKTRGQQVTLSCSPISGHRSVSWYQQTPGQGLQFLFEYFSETQRNKGNFPGRFSGRQFSNSRSEMNVSTLELGDSALYLCASSLEEGTVSYEQYFGPGTRLTVT.

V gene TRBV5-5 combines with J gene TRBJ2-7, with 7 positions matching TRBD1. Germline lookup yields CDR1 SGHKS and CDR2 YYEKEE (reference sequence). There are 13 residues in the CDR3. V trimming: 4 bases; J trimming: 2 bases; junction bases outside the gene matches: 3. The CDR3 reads CASSIRGPYEQYF. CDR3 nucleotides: TGTGCCAGCAGCATAAGGGGGCCCTACGAGCAGTACTTC.

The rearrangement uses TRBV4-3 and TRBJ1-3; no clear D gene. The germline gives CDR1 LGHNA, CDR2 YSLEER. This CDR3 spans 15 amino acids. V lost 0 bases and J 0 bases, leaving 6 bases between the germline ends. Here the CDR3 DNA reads TGCGCCAGCAGCCAAGATCCCCGCTCTGGAAACACCATATATTTT. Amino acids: CASSQDPRSGNTIYF.

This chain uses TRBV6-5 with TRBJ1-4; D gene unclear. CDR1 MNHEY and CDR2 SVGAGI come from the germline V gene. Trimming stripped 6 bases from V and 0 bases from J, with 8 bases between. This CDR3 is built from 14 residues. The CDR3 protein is CASSSPATNEKLFF. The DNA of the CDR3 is TGTGCCAGCAGCTCGCCGGCAACTAATGAAAAACTGTTTTTT.

The CDR3: CASSLPLSGQGAPGYTF. The CDR3 DNA follows: TGTGCCAGCAGCTTGCCACTCTCAGGACAGGGGGCGCCTGGCTACACCTTC. The V and J genes are TRBV5-6 and TRBJ1-2, with 11 positions matching TRBD1. Germline V gives CDR1 SGHDT, CDR2 YYEEEE. After removal of 1 base from V and 7 bases from J, the junction contained 12 bases not matched to a gene. The CDR3 runs to 17 residues.

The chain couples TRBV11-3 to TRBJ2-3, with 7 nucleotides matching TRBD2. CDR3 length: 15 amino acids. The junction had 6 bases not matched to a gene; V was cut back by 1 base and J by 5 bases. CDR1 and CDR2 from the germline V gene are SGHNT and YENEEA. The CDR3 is CASSLASREQDTQYF. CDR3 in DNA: TGTGCCAGCAGCTTAGCATCGCGGGAGCAAGATACGCAGTATTTT.

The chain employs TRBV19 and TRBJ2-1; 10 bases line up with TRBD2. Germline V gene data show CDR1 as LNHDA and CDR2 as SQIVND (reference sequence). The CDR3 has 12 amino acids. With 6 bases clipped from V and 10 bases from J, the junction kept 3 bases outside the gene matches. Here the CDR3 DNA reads TGTGCCAGTAGCCTACTAGCGGGGGAGCAGTTCTTC. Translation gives CASSLLAGEQFF. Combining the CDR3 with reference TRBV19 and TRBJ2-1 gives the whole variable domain DGGITQSPKYLFRKEGQNVTLSCEQNLNHDAMYWYRQDPGQGLRLIYYSQIVNDFQKGDIAEGYSVSREKKESFPLTVTSAQKNPTAFYLCASSLLAGEQFFGPGTRLTVL.